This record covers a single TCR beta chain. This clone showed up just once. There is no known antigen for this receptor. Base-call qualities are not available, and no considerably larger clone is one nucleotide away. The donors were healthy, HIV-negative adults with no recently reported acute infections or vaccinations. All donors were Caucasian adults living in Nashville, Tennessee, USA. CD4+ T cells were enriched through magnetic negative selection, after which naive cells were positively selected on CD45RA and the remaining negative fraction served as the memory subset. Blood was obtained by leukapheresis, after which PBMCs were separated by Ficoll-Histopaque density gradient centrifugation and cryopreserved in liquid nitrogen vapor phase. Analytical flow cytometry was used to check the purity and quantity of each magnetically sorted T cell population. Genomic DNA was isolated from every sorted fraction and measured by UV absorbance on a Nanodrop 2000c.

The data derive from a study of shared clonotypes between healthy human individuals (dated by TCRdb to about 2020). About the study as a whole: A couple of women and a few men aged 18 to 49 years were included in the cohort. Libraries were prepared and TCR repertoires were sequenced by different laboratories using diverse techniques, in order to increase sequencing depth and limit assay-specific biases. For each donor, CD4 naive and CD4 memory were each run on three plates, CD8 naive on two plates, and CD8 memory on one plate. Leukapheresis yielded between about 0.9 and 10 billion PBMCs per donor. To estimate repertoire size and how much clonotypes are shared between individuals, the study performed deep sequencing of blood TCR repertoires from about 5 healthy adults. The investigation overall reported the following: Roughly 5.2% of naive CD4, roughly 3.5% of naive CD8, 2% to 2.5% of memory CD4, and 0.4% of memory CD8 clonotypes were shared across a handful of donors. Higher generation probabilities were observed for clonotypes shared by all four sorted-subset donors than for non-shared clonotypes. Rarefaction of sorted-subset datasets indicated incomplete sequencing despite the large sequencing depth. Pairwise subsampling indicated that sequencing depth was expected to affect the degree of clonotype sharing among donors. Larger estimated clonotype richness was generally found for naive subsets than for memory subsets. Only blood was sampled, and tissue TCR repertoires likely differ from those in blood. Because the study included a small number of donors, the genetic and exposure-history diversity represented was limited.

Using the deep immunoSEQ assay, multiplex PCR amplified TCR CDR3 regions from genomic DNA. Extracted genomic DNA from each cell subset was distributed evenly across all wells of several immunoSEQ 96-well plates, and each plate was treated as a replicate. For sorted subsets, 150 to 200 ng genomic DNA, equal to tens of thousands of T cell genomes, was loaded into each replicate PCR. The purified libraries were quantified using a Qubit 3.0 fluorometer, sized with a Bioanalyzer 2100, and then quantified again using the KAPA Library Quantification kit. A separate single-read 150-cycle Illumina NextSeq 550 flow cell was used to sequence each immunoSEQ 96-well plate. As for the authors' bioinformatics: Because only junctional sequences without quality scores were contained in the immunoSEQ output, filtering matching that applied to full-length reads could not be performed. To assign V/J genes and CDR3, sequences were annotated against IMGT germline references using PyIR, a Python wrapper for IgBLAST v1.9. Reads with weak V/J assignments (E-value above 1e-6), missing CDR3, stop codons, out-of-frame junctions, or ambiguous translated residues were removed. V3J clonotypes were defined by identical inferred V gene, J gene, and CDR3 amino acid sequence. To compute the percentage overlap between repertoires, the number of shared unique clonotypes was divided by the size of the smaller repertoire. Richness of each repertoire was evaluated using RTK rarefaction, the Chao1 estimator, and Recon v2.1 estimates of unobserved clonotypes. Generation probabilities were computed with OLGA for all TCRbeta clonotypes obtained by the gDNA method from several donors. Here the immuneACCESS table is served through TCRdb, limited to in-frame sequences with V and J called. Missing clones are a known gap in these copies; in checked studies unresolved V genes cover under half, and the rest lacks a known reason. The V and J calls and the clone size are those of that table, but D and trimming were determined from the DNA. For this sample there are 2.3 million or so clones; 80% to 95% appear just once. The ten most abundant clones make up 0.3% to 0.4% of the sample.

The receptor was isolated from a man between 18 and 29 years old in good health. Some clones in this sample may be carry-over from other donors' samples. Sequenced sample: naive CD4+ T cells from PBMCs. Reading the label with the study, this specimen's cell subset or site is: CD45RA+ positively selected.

The encoded CDR3 is CASSYPGAAETQYF. The DNA reads TGTGCCAGCAGCTACCCGGGGGCTGCAGAGACCCAGTACTTC. The sequence joins TRBV13 to TRBJ2-5; the D region may be TRBD1 or TRBD2, each matching 6 bases equally. The germline ends are 13 bases apart after V is trimmed by 4 bases and J by 4 bases. Taken from the germline V gene (reference sequence), the CDR1 and CDR2 loops are PRHDT and FYEKMQ. The CDR3 numbers 14 residues from cysteine through phenylalanine. Of the read, only the CDR3 DNA is kept; its 42 bases are in frame from base 1.